This T cell receptor (beta chain) comes out of a study of cytomegalovirus exposure and HLA in healthy donors. V was trimmed by 8 bases and J by 4 bases, leaving 11 bases between them. Per germline, CDR1 ENHRY and CDR2 SYGVKD. The CDR3 loop spans 12 amino acids. As for this clone: Its antigen is still unknown.

Study observations and caveats: Within the approximately 130 validation repertoires, first-cohort TCR clusters tended to co-occur, according to a later analysis.

Assay: immunoSEQ multiplex PCR; the TCRdb copy retains only in-frame clones and omits some. The sample has about 73,000 clones, over 90% seen once. The specimen was PBMCs. The rearrangement uses TRBV10-3 and TRBJ2-5; a possible D gene is TRBD2 (6 bases). This receptor was obtained from a woman aged 18 to 35 in good health and CMV-seropositive. The CDR3 is CAIQGGGETQYF. The CDR3 DNA reads TGTGCCATCCAGGGAGGCGGAGAGACCCAGTACTTC.